This T cell receptor beta chain was found in a study of glioma-infiltrating T cells (dated by TCRdb to about 2016). In terms of the full investigation: Low-grade gliomas were WHO grade II oligodendrogliomas or astrocytomas, and glioblastomas were WHO grade IV tumors sampled at initial rather than recurrent diagnosis. The study sequenced TCR alpha- and beta-chain repertoires from glioma tissue, from non-neoplastic brain tissue and from matched peripheral blood mononuclear cells. To measure how far tissue and blood T-cell populations diverged, each tissue-infiltrating repertoire was compared against the peripheral blood repertoire of the same patient. Sequencing coverage of roughly 4- to 11-fold of about a million peripheral T cells was targeted for blood libraries. The paired cohort comprised three low-grade glioma patients, several primary glioblastoma patients and three non-glioma patients contributing non-neoplastic brain tissue. Dexamethasone was administered to glioma patients for six or fewer days before surgery.

Immediately after resection, surgical brain or tumor specimens were cryofrozen in liquid nitrogen, with peripheral blood cells collected concurrently. On the study overall, not on this receptor specifically: VJ-independent divergence between tissue and blood was below expectation in non-neoplastic patients but above expectation in all gliomas, especially low-grade gliomas. Very few CDR3 sequences were shared between tissue and blood, attributed to high CDR3 diversity and limited sampling. Patients with low tissue-blood divergence were marked by a signature set of shared blood CDR3 motifs, and that set was depleted in highly divergent patients. Small numbers underpinned the group comparisons: eight glioblastoma patients, three low-grade glioma patients and three non-neoplastic patients.

The CDR3 numbers 14 residues from cysteine through phenylalanine. The retained sequence is limited to the CDR3, 42 bases, with the frame set at the first base. V has 3 bases trimmed and J has 4 bases trimmed; junction bases matching no gene number 6. TCR alpha and beta CDR3 regions were amplified with the iRepertoire nested amplicon-rescue multiplex PCR (arm-PCR) platform from RNA. The input for one-step reverse transcription and amplification was roughly 100-400 ng of tissue mRNA or PBMC total RNA. Following bead purification, Illumina adapters were added by a secondary multiplex PCR, and the libraries were gel-purified between 200 and 400 bp. Libraries carried internal 6-nucleotide barcodes used for demultiplexing. Sequencing of the libraries was done on an Illumina MiSeq using 2x220 or 2x250 nucleotide paired-end reads. Per the original workflow: FLASH 1.2.11 was used to merge paired reads, and BWA-MEM then aligned the reads to the GRCh37 human genome before TRA and TRB reads were extracted. An IMGT-derived reference of cassette sequences and CDR3 motifs, with pseudogenes included, was used for V and J assignment. Three-frame translation of reads was performed, and productive CDR3s were defined as those with a C...FGXG motif and no stop codons. Clonotypes were defined as unique combinations of V-J cassette pair and CDR3 amino acid sequence. Hamming distance filtering was applied to reads, with thresholds set by the sequence error rate of each sample in mapped regions. TCRdb reprocessing: public reads trimmed at Q25 with fastp, clones called with MiXCR, in-frame beta chains kept. CDR3 protein duplicates are merged, each entry listing the most common genes and DNA. The V and J calls shown here were made by TCRdb, not taken from the authors' results. Within this sample are 300,000 to 450,000 distinct CDR3 sequences, with roughly two fifths of them counted one time only. Around 13% of the sample belongs to the ten largest clones.

This clonotype was observed a handful of times. This clone's antigen is unknown. Base qualities were left out, and no much larger clone turns up one base away. The V and J segments used are TRBV12-3 or TRBV12-4 and TRBJ2-7, with 7 bases matching TRBD1. The sequenced material came from glioma tissue, nonneoplastic brain tissue, or PBMCs (not recorded which). The TCR sequence derives from a human donor with low-grade glioma or glioblastoma, undergoing nonglioma brain surgery, or in good health (not recorded which). The CDR3 amino acid sequence is: CASSLWDRNYEQYF. The nucleotides are TGTGCCAGCAGTTTGTGGGACAGAAATTACGAGCAGTACTTC.